This TCR beta chain was identified during a study of CD8 T cells in Susac syndrome. Points from the study as a whole: The authors acknowledged that the study's TCR sequencing and HLA analysis involved relatively few individuals.

Sequencing targeted TCR beta in blood CD8+ and CD4+ T cells. Isolation of CD8+ and CD4+ T cells was performed negatively, whereas enrichment of TEMRA cells was done by FACS. Notes on this clonotype: Its target is not known.

RNA, at roughly 0.5 to 1 ug, was reverse transcribed with random hexamers. Coverage of TCR beta CDR3 amplification by immunoSEQ multiplex PCR extended to 54 Vbeta and 13 Jbeta. TCRdb ran MiXCR on the immunoSEQ multiplex PCR reads and lists one entry per CDR3 protein. The sample includes approximately 160,000 distinct CDR3 sequences, roughly 92% seen only once; the top ten take around 0.097%. The receptor's source is a human donor with multiple sclerosis. Sequences were obtained from CD4+ T cells from PBMCs.

DNA for the CDR3: TGTGCCAGCAGTGTCCGCACAGATACGCAGTATTTT. Translated, it gives CASSVRTDTQYF. The chain has TRBV12-3 or TRBV12-4 and TRBJ2-3, with D hard to call. Trimming pared 5 bases from V and 1 base from J, leaving 4 bases between. There are 12 residues in the CDR3.